The 24 T cell receptor beta chains below come from one sample, sequenced in a study of T-cell reconstitution after alpha-beta-depleted transplantation in children. During its preparation, the TCRbeta library received unique molecular identifiers. From the PCR reads, TCRdb called clonotypes with MiXCR, one entry per CDR3 protein. The sample shows 600,000 or so distinct CDR3 sequences, about 21% of them seen only once. This sample comprised PBMCs, mostly from graft donor cells, obtained 360 days after TCRalphabeta/CD19-depleted stem cell transplant. The receptor set was obtained from a boy under two years old who had a stem cell transplant for acute myeloid leukemia, so the T cells may come from the graft donor.

This clonotype has a count of ten or more. V is TRBV7-9 and J is TRBJ2-7; TRBD1 matches 10 bases. CDR1 SEHNR and CDR2 FQNEAQ come from the germline V gene (reference sequence). The CDR3 loop spans 13 amino acids. Losses at the gene ends were 6 bases for V and 6 bases for J; bases not matched to a gene: 5. The CDR3 coding sequence is TGTGCCAGCAGTCTCGGACAGGGGGGCGAGCAGTACGTC. Protein: CASSLGQGGEQYV.

This chain joins TRBV18 and TRBJ1-1; no reliable D call. Trimming shortened V by 1 base and J by 2 bases, and 5 bases separated the two germline ends. Per the germline V gene, CDR1 is KGHSH and CDR2 is LQKENI. The CDR3 consists of 13 residues. CDR3 nucleotide sequence: TGTGCCAGCTCACCACTGGACAACACTGAAGCTTTCTTT. This translates into CASSPLDNTEAFF.

The chain carries TRBV28 and TRBJ2-7, with TRBD1 matching over 7 bases. The CDR3 has 17 amino acids. Trimming took 5 bases from V and 5 from J; bases not matched to a gene: 18. Germline values: CDR1 MDHEN, CDR2 SYDVKM. CDR3 sequence reads: CASSTRTGPRDGNEQYV. In DNA, the CDR3 is TGTGCCAGCAGTACCCGGACAGGACCGAGAGATGGAAACGAGCAGTACGTC.

V gene TRBV29-1 combines with J gene TRBJ2-3; D perhaps matches TRBD1 (5 bases). Germline CDR1 is SQVTM and CDR2 is ANQGSEA. The V gene lost 6 bases and the J gene lost 0 bases, with 13 bases spanning the gap. The CDR3 totals 14 residues. Here the CDR3 DNA reads TGCAGCGTCAGGGATATGACTAGCACAGATACGCAGTATTTT. This codes for CSVRDMTSTDTQYF.

The V and J genes are TRBV20-1 and TRBJ2-7; possibly TRBD1 for D (6 bases). There are 14 residues in the CDR3. Germline CDR1 reads DFQATT; CDR2 reads SNEGSKA (reference sequence). CDR3 DNA sequence: TGCAGTGCTAAAAAGCCTGGGGGCTCCGACGAGCAGTACGTC. Residues: CSAKKPGGSDEQYV.

This clonotype was detected only a few times. V and J are TRBV24-1 and TRBJ2-3; weak D call: TRBD2 (6 bases). Trimming removed 0 bases at V and 8 bases at J, with 8 bases between. Germline V gene sequence: CDR1 KGHDR, CDR2 SFDVKD. CDR3 length equals 13 residues. CDR3 residues: CATSDLGGSTQYF. The CDR3 bases are TGTGCCACCAGTGATTTGGGGGGGAGTACGCAGTATTTT.

The chain combines TRBV21-1 with TRBJ2-7. TRBV21-1 is deemed a pseudogene. There are 14 residues in the CDR3. The CDR3 region is CASSKISMCYEQYV. In nucleotides, the CDR3 is TGTGCCAGCAGCAAAATTAGTATGTGCTACGAGCAGTACGTC.

This chain connects TRBV7-9 to TRBJ2-1; TRBD2 agrees at 9 bases. The CDR3 contains 15 residues. V was clipped by 5 bases and J by 5 bases; unmatched bases: 7. Per germline, CDR1 SEHNR and CDR2 FQNEAQ (reference sequence). The CDR3 reads CASSPRPSGDNEQFF. CDR3 nucleotides: TGTGCCAGCAGCCCCCGGCCTAGCGGGGACAATGAGCAGTTCTTC.

This clonotype was detected a few times. The chain couples TRBV20-1 to TRBJ1-1; D possibly corresponds to TRBD1 (6 bases). This CDR3 comprises 12 residues. Trimming stripped 5 bases from V and 0 bases from J, with 7 bases between. Germline lookup yields CDR1 DFQATT and CDR2 SNEGSKA (reference sequence). The CDR3 DNA reads as TGCAGTGCTTGGACAGTGAACACTGAAGCTTTCTTT. Its protein product is CSAWTVNTEAFF.

This clonotype was seen at least ten times. This chain connects TRBV7-7 to TRBJ2-1; TRBD2 matches 7 bases. The CDR3 is made up of 15 amino acids. Germline V gene lookup returns CDR1 SSHAT and CDR2 FNYEAQ (reference sequence). With V trimmed by 4 bases and J by 6 bases, 9 bases remained unmatched. Here the CDR3 DNA reads TGTGCCAGCAGCTATTCGGGCGGGGGATTCAATGAGCAGTTCTTC. Amino acids: CASSYSGGGFNEQFF. Drawing the rest from reference TRBV7-7 and TRBJ2-1, the complete variable domain is GAGVSQSPRYKVTKRGQDVTLRCDPISSHATLYWYQQALGQGPEFLTYFNYEAQPDKSGLPSDRFSAERPEGSISTLTIQRTEQRDSAMYRCASSYSGGGFNEQFFGPGTRLTVL.

The chain uses TRBV12-3 or TRBV12-4 and TRBJ2-7; 7 nucleotides agree with TRBD1. CDR3 length: 16 amino acids. Germline trimming cut 6 bases from V and 5 bases from J; bases unmatched to any gene: 16. The CDR3 loop is CASSPKEHRGKNEQYF. Written as DNA, the CDR3 is TGTGCCAGCAGCCCCAAAGAGCACAGGGGAAAAAACGAGCAGTACTTC.

V and J are TRBV25-1 and TRBJ2-5; TRBD1 matches 7 bases. With V trimmed by 6 bases and J by 7 bases, 5 bases remained unmatched. Germline loops: CDR1 MGHDK, CDR2 SYGVNS. The CDR3 consists of 12 residues. CDR3 sequence: CASSERQGTQYF. The DNA for the CDR3 is TGTGCCAGCAGCGAACGACAGGGGACCCAGTACTTC.

This clonotype was detected ten times or more. CDR3 sequence (DNA): TGTGCCAGCAGTTTTCGGGGGGCCGACACCGGGGAGCTGTTTTTT. The encoded protein is CASSFRGADTGELFF. J is TRBJ2-2 and V is TRBV28; D possibly corresponds to TRBD2 (7 bases). The CDR3 length is 15 residues. Germline loops: CDR1 MDHEN, CDR2 SYDVKM. V dropped 3 bases and J dropped 3 bases, with 11 bases sitting between them.

This clonotype came up a few times. The chain joins TRBV4-3 to TRBJ2-7; TRBD1 matches at 11 bases. V dropped 6 bases and J dropped 6; count of bases not matched to a gene: 7. This CDR3 has 14 residues. Germline values: CDR1 LGHNA, CDR2 YSLEER. In DNA form, the CDR3 reads TGCGCCAGCAGTTACCGGGACAGGGGGTTCGAGCAGTACTTC. This translates into CASSYRDRGFEQYF.

The chain links TRBV6-1 to TRBJ1-6; TRBD1 aligns across 10 bases. Germline CDR1 reads MNHNS; CDR2 reads SASEGT. Trimming cost V 6 bases and J 14 bases; bases outside gene matches: 7. The CDR3 consists of 13 residues. CDR3 in amino acids: CASSIQGQGSLHF. The CDR3 region has the DNA TGTGCCAGCAGCATCCAGGGACAGGGGTCCCTCCACTTT.

Points on this clonotype: This may stem from a read error, because a much larger clone lies one nucleotide away. The chain couples TRBV20-1 to TRBJ1-1; 10 bases are a match to TRBD1. V gave up 7 bases and J gave up 7 bases; unmatched junction bases: 21. Germline CDR1 reads DFQATT; CDR2 reads SNEGSKA (reference sequence). CDR3 length equals 17 residues. The CDR3, as DNA: TGCAGTGTTAGGGGACAGGGGCGCTGGTCCAAGATTAATGAAGCTTTCTTT. Its protein product is CSVRGQGRWSKINEAFF.

This clonotype was found many times. The germline gene is not matched at one end of the junction; a read error may be the cause. CDR3 protein: CAISEPGQGGREF. CDR3 DNA sequence: TGTGCCATCAGTGAACCGGGACAGGGGGGCCGTGAGTTC. V is TRBV10-3 and J is TRBJ1-1; TRBD1 matches at 11 bases. CDR1 and CDR2 from the germline V gene are ENHRY and SYGVKD. The CDR3 contains 13 residues.

This clonotype occurred a few times. V and J are TRBV28 and TRBJ2-7; D gene uncertain. The CDR3 has 12 residues. The germline V gene encodes CDR1 MDHEN and CDR2 SYDVKM. Trimming left V 2 bases short and J 6 bases short, with 8 bases between. The CDR3 DNA reads TGTGCCAGCAGTTTAGCTGGCCTCGAGCAGTACGTC. Its translation: CASSLAGLEQYV.

In this sample, this clonotype turned up a few times. The rearrangement uses TRBV9 and TRBJ2-7, with 14 bases identical to TRBD2. Trimming removed 0 bases from V and 5 bases from J; junction bases left unmatched: 1. This CDR3 is built from 15 residues. Germline V gene sequence: CDR1 SGDLS, CDR2 YYNGEE. The CDR3 here is CASSVGGLAGDEQYF. For the CDR3, the DNA is TGTGCCAGCAGCGTAGGGGGACTAGCGGGGGACGAGCAGTACTTC. Full variable domain (rest looked up from reference TRBV9 and TRBJ2-7): DSGVTQTPKHLITATGQRVTLRCSPRSGDLSVYWYQQSLDQGLQFLIQYYNGEERAKGNILERFSAQQFPDLHSELNLSSLELGDSALYFCASSVGGLAGDEQYFGPGTRLTVT.

CDR3 DNA: TGCGCCAGCAGCTTGCAACAGCCGATAACAGATACGCAGTATTTT. Its protein is CASSLQQPITDTQYF. The rearrangement joins TRBV5-1 to TRBJ2-3; D call uncertain. Trimming pared 1 base from V and 3 bases from J, leaving 12 bases between. Germline loops: CDR1 SGHRS, CDR2 YFSETQ. This CDR3 has 15 amino acids.

This chain connects TRBV20-1 to TRBJ2-3; D is perhaps TRBD2 (6 bases). Trimming left V 7 bases short and J 5 bases short, with 13 bases between. The CDR3 totals 12 residues. CDR1 is DFQATT, CDR2 SNEGSKA, per germline (reference sequence). The CDR3 sequence: CSVGKGGDTQYF. Written as DNA, the CDR3 is TGCAGTGTCGGAAAGGGAGGAGATACGCAGTATTTT.

This clonotype was counted only a few times. The rearrangement links TRBV20-1 to TRBJ2-5, with a tentative D call TRBD1 (6 bases). Per germline, CDR1 DFQATT and CDR2 SNEGSKA (reference sequence). The CDR3 loop spans 14 amino acids. V lost 4 bases and J lost 3, with 15 bases in between. The CDR3 DNA is TGCAGTGCTACGTCCGGACAGTACGAAGAGACCCAGTACTTC. Its protein product is CSATSGQYEETQYF.

The table lists this clonotype with a count of one. The chain has TRBV12-2 and TRBJ2-1; TRBD2, the D gene given by the table, was not confirmed from the DNA. TRBV12-2 counts as a pseudogene. The CDR3 is 17 residues long. The CDR3 DNA reads as TGTGCAAGTCGCTTAGCTAGGACTAGCAGGGCCTACAATGAGCAGTTCTTC. Its protein product is CASRLARTSRAYNEQFF.

V and J are TRBV7-2 and TRBJ2-2, with D unresolved. V dropped 1 base and J dropped 4 bases, with 7 bases sitting between them. The CDR3 sequence is 14 residues long. Germline V gene lookup returns CDR1 SGHTA and CDR2 FQGNSA. CDR3 protein: CASSLDYGTGELFF. Written as DNA, the CDR3 is TGTGCCAGCAGCTTAGACTACGGCACCGGGGAGCTGTTTTTT.